A selection of T cell receptor beta chains follows, all from one sample in a study of T cells in Graves' hyperthyroidism and ophthalmopathy. TCRdb re-derived calls from the multiplex PCR reads in MiXCR, one entry per CDR3 protein. Among under 400,000 distinct CDR3 sequences listed, roughly 17% were seen once. The sample was blood. All receptors come from a man younger than 40 with Graves' hyperthyroidism. Both conserved end residues are part of each CDR3. The D gene is left open where the match is weak. The size field is filled for only some rows; it gives once, few, many or a size class.

>many|TRBJ2-5|TRBV20-1|-
CSARDILRDLGTQYF
TGCAGTGCTAGAGATATCCTCCGGGATCTAGGGACCCAGTACTTC
>-|TRBJ2-1|TRBV20-1|TRBD1
CSANSGTGNYNEQFF
TGCAGTGCGAACTCCGGGACAGGGAACTACAATGAGCAGTTCTTC
>few|TRBJ2-7|TRBV20-1|-
CSARHPRDRTVYEQYF
TGCAGTGCTAGACATCCCAGGGATCGGACCGTCTACGAGCAGTACTTC
>-|TRBJ2-7|TRBV7-3|TRBD2
CASSLLTSGANYEQYF
TGTGCCAGCAGCTTATTGACTAGCGGGGCTAACTACGAGCAGTACTTC
>many|TRBJ2-3|TRBV2|-
CASRSGTQPTDTQYF
TGTGCCAGCAGGTCCGGGACGCAACCGACAGATACGCAGTATTTT
>-|TRBJ1-6|TRBV3-1|-
CASSQGRSSYNSPLHF
TGTGCCAGCAGCCAAGGTCGAAGCTCCTATAATTCACCCCTCCACTTT
>-|TRBJ2-1|TRBV6-2/TRBV6-3|TRBD2
CASSGLAGGLLNEQFF
TGTGCCAGCAGTGGACTAGCGGGAGGGCTCCTCAATGAGCAGTTCTTC
>few|TRBJ2-5|TRBV20-1|-
CSARGGSQETQYF
TGCAGTGCTAGAGGTGGCAGCCAAGAGACCCAGTACTTC
>-|TRBJ1-2|TRBV28|TRBD1
CASSLSPDRGHGYTF
TGTGCCAGCAGCCTCAGCCCGGACAGGGGACATGGCTACACCTTC
>few|TRBJ2-5|TRBV18|-
CASSPSASEETQYF
TGTGCCAGCTCACCAAGTGCCTCAGAGGAGACCCAGTACTTC
>many|TRBJ1-2|TRBV5-1|-
CASSPQQGSYGYTF
TGCGCCAGCAGCCCCCAGCAGGGTAGCTATGGCTACACCTTC
>many|TRBJ1-2|TRBV2|-
CAGGSGGYGYTF
TGTGCCGGGGGTTCGGGGGGTTATGGCTACACCTTC
>many|TRBJ2-1|TRBV12-3/TRBV12-4|TRBD2
CAISGGREYNEQFF
TGTGCCATTAGTGGCGGGCGGGAGTACAATGAGCAGTTCTTC
>-|TRBJ2-3|TRBV5-1|-
CASSSSRKAGPSPGDTQYF
TGCGCCAGCAGCTCGTCACGGAAGGCGGGGCCCTCCCCGGGAGATACGCAGTATTTT
>-|TRBJ1-5|TRBV7-9|TRBD1
CASSSGQGTQPQHF
TGTGCCAGCAGCTCAGGACAGGGGACTCAGCCCCAGCATTTT
>many|TRBJ2-1|TRBV28|TRBD2
CASGTTSGRDDEQFF
TGTGCCAGCGGGACTACTAGCGGGAGGGATGATGAGCAGTTCTTC
>-|TRBJ2-1|TRBV28|TRBD2
CASSLRLAGGPGEQFF
TGTGCCAGCAGTTTGAGACTAGCGGGAGGGCCCGGTGAGCAGTTCTTC
>-|TRBJ1-2|TRBV30|-
CAWSVRGVGGYTF
TGTGCCTGGAGTGTACGAGGGGTGGGTGGCTACACCTTC
>-|TRBJ2-1|TRBV28|TRBD1
CASSPLGQGWVDEQFF
TGTGCCAGCAGTCCCCTGGGACAGGGGTGGGTTGATGAGCAGTTCTTC
>-|TRBJ2-1|TRBV4-1|TRBD2
CASSQGVGTSGNNEQFF
TGCGCCAGCAGCCAAGGGGTCGGGACTAGCGGGAATAATGAGCAGTTCTTC
>many|TRBJ2-1|TRBV18|TRBD1
CASSLQGAGSNEQFF
TGTGCCAGCTCACTACAGGGGGCCGGGAGCAATGAGCAGTTCTTC
>few|TRBJ2-1|TRBV24-1|-
CATSDPGTESSYNEQFF
TGTGCCACCAGTGATCCGGGGACCGAGAGCTCCTACAATGAGCAGTTCTTC
>few|TRBJ1-2|TRBV20-1|-
CSAPPPGGSGYTF
TGCAGTGCTCCCCCCCCGGGGGGGAGTGGCTACACCTTC
>-|TRBJ2-2|TRBV6-1|TRBD2
CASSVSLAGGAGELFF
TGTGCCAGCAGTGTCTCTTTGGCGGGAGGTGCCGGGGAGCTGTTTTTT
>many|TRBJ2-2|TRBV30|-
CAWSVVRAGELFF
TGTGCCTGGAGTGTCGTAAGGGCCGGGGAGCTGTTTTTT
>-|TRBJ1-2|TRBV28|TRBD1
CASSSNRDRTSYGYTF
TGTGCCAGCAGTTCGAACCGGGACAGGACCAGCTATGGCTACACCTTC
>many|TRBJ1-2|TRBV2|-
CASSERGKAEGYTF
TGTGCCAGCAGTGAAAGGGGAAAAGCGGAGGGCTACACCTTC
>few|TRBJ2-2|TRBV13|-
CASSSTRMNTGELFF
TGTGCCAGCAGCTCGACTAGGATGAACACCGGGGAGCTGTTTTTT
>many|TRBJ2-7|TRBV7-2|TRBD2
CASSSGLAREQYF
TGTGCCAGCAGCTCAGGACTAGCTCGCGAGCAGTACTTC
>many|TRBJ2-1|TRBV27|TRBD2
CASSRLAGDHNEQFF
TGTGCCAGCAGCCGACTAGCGGGAGACCACAATGAGCAGTTCTTC
>many|TRBJ1-1|TRBV7-8|-
CASSLYSGGTEAFF
TGTGCCAGCAGCTTATATTCGGGGGGCACTGAAGCTTTCTTT
>many|TRBJ1-1|TRBV7-3|-
CASSLSPAANTEAFF
TGTGCCAGCAGCTTAAGCCCCGCAGCGAACACTGAAGCTTTCTTT
>many|TRBJ2-7|TRBV12-3/TRBV12-4|-
CASSSPGEQYF
TGTGCCAGCAGTTCCCCTGGCGAGCAGTACTTC
>few|TRBJ2-1|TRBV4-1|TRBD2
CASSQSGSSYNEQFF
TGCGCCAGCAGCCAAAGCGGGAGCTCCTACAATGAGCAGTTCTTC
>many|TRBJ1-2|TRBV2|-
CASSYDGYTF
TGTGCCAGCTCGTACGATGGCTACACCTTC
>many|TRBJ1-1|TRBV12-3/TRBV12-4|-
CASRNMEGTEAFF
TGTGCCAGCAGGAACATGGAGGGCACTGAAGCTTTCTTT
>many|TRBJ2-5|TRBV6-1|TRBD1
CASSPRDRGYQETQYF
TGTGCCAGCAGCCCCCGGGACAGGGGGTACCAAGAGACCCAGTACTTC
>many|TRBJ1-2|TRBV7-2|-
CASSTDPPMESGYTF
TGTGCCAGCAGCACGGACCCTCCAATGGAGTCCGGCTACACCTTC
>-|TRBJ2-5|TRBV11-2|TRBD2
CASSTGLAYQETQYF
TGTGCCAGCAGCACGGGACTAGCGTACCAAGAGACCCAGTACTTC
>many|TRBJ1-1|TRBV10-3|-
CAISELLGAEAFF
TGTGCCATCAGTGAGCTTCTAGGGGCGGAAGCTTTCTTT
>many|TRBJ2-1|TRBV28|TRBD1
CASRRQGSLHNEQFF
TGTGCCAGCAGGAGACAGGGATCCCTTCACAATGAGCAGTTCTTC
>many|TRBJ2-5|TRBV18|-
CASSLRYQETQYF
TGTGCCAGCTCCCTTCGGTATCAAGAGACCCAGTACTTC
>many|TRBJ2-1|TRBV20-1|TRBD2
CSAGTSGKVEQFF
TGCAGTGCTGGGACTAGCGGGAAAGTTGAGCAGTTCTTC
>-|TRBJ2-1|TRBV29-1|-
CSVVPGTRLNEQFF
TGCAGCGTTGTTCCCGGGACCAGGCTAAATGAGCAGTTCTTC
>few|TRBJ2-2|TRBV5-1|TRBD2
CASSPGAAGGPGELFF
TGCGCCAGCAGCCCAGGGGCTGCGGGAGGGCCCGGGGAGCTGTTTTTT
>many|TRBJ2-7|TRBV12-3/TRBV12-4|-
CASSFIGGPYEQYF
TGTGCCAGCAGTTTTATAGGGGGACCCTACGAGCAGTACTTC
>many|TRBJ1-3|TRBV2|TRBD1
CASSGTGGAGNTIYF
TGTGCCAGCAGTGGGACAGGGGGCGCTGGAAACACCATATATTTT
>many|TRBJ2-1|TRBV3-1|-
CASSQMYPGDEQFF
TGTGCCAGCAGCCAGATGTACCCCGGGGATGAGCAGTTCTTC
>few|TRBJ2-1|TRBV20-1|TRBD2
CSASQASGRSYNEQFF
TGCAGTGCTAGTCAGGCTAGCGGTCGGTCCTACAATGAGCAGTTCTTC
>-|TRBJ2-7|TRBV18|-
CASSPSGPHIYEQYF
TGTGCCAGCTCACCTTCCGGCCCTCACATTTACGAGCAGTACTTC
>many|TRBJ1-1|TRBV10-3|-
CAISDRGMNTEAFF
TGTGCCATCAGTGATAGGGGAATGAACACTGAAGCTTTCTTT